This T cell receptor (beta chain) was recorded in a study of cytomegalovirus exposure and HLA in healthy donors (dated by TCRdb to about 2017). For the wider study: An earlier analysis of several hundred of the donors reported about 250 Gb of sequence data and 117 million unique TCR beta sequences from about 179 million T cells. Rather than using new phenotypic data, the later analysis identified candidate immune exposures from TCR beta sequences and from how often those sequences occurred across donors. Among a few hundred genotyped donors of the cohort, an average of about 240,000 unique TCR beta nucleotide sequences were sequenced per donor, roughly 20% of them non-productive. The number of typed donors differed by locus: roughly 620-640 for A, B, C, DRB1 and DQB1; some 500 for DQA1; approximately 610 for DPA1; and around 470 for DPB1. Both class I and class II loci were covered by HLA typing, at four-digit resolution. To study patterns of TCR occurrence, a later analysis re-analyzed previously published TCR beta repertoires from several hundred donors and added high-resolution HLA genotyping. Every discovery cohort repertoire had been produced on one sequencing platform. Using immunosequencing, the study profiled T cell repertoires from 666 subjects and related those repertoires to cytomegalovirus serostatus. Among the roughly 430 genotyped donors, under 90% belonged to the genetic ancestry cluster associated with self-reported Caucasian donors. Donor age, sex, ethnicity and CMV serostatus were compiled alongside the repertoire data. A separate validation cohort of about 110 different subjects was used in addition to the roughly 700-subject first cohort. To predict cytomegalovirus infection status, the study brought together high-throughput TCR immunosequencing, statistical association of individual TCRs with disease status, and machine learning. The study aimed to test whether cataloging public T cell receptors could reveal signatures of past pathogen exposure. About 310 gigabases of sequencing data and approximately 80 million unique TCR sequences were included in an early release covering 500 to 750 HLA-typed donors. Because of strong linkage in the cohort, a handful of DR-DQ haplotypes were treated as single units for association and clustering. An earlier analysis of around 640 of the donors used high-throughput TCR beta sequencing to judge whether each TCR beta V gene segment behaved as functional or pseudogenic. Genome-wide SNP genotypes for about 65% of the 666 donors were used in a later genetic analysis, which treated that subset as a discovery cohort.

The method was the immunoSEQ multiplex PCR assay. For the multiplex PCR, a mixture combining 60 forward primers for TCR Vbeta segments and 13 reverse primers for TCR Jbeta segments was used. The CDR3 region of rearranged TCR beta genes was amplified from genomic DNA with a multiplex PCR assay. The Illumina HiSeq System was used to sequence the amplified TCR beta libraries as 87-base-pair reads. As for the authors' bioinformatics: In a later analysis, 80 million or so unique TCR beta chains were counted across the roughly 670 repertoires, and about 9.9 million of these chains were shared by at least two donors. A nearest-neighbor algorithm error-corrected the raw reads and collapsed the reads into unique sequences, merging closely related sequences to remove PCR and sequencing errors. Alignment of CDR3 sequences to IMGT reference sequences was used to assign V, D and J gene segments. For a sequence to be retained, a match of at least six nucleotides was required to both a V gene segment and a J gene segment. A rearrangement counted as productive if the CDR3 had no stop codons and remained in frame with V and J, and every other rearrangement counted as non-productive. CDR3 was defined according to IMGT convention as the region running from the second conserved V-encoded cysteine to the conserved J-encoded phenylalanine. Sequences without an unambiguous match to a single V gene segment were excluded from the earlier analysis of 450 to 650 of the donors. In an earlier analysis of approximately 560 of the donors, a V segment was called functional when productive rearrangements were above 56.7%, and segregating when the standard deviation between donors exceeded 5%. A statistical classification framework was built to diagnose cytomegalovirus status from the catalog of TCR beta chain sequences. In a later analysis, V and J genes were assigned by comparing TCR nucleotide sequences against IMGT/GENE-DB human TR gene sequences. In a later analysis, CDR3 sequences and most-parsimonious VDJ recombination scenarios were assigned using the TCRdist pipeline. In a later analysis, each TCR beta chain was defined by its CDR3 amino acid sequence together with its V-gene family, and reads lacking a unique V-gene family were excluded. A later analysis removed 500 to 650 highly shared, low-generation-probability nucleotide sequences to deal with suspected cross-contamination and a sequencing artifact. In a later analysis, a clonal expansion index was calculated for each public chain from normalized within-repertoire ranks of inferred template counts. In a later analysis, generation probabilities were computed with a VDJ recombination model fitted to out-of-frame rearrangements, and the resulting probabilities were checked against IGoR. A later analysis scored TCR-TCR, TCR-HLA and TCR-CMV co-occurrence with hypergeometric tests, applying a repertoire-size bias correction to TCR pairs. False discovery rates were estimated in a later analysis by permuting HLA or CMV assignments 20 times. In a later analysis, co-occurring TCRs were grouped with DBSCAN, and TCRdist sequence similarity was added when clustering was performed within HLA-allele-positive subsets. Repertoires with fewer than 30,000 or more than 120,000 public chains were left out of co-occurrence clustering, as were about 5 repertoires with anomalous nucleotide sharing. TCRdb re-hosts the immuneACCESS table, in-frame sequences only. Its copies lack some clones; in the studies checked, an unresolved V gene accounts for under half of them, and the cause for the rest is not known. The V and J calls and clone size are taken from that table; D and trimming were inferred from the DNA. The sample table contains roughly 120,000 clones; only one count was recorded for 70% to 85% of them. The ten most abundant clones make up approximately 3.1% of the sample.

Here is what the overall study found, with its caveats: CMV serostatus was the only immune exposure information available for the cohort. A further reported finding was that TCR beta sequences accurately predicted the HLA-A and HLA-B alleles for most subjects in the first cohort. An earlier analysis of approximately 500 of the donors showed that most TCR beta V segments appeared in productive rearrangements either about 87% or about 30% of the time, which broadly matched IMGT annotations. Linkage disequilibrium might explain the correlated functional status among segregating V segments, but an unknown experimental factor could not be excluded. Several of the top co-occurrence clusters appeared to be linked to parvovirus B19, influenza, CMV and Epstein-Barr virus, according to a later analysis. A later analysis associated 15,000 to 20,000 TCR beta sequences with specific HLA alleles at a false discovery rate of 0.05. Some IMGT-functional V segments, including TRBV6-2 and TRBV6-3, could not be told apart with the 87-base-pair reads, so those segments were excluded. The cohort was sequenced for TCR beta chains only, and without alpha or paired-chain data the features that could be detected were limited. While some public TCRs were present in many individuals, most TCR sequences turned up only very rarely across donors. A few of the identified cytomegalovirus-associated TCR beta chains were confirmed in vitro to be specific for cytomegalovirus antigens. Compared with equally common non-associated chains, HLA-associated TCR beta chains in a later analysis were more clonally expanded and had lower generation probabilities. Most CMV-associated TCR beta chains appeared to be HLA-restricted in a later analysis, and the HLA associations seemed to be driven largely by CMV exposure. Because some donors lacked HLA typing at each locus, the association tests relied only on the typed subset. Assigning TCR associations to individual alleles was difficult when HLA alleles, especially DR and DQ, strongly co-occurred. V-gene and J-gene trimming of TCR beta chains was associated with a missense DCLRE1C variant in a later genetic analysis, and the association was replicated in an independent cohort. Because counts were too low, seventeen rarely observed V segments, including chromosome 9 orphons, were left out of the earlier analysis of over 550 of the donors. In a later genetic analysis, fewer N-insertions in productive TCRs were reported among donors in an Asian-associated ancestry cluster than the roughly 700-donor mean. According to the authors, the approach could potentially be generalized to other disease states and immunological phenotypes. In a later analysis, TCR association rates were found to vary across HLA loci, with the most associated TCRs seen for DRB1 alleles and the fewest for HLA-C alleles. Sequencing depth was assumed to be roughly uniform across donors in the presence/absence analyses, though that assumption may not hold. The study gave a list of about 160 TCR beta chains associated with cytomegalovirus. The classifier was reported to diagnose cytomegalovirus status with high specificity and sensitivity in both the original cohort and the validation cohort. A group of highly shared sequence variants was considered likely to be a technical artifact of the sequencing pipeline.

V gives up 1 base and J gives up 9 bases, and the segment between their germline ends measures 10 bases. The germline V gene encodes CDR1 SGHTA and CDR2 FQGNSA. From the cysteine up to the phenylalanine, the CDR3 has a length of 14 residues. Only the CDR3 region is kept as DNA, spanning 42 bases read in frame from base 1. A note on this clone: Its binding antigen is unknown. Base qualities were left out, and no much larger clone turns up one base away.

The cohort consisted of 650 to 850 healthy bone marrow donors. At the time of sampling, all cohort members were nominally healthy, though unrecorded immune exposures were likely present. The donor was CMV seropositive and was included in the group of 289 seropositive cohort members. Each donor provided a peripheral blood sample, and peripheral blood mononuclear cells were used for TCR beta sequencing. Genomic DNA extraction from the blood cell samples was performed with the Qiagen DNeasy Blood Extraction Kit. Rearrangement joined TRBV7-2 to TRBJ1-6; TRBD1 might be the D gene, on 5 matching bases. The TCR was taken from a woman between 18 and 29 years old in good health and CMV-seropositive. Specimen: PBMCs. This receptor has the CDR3 CASSLEPQGSPLHF. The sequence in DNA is TGTGCCAGCAGCTTAGAACCCCAGGGTTCACCCCTCCACTTT.